The rows below give T cell receptor beta chains drawn from one sample of a study of Ad26.COV2.S vaccination and SARS-CoV-2 variants. TCRdb's table, derived via immunoSEQ multiplex PCR, lists solely in-frame clones and lacks some. The sample holds about half a million clones; roughly nine tenths are singletons and the top ten take 1.7%. This specimen consisted of peripheral blood, obtained in a trial of Ad26.COV2.S vaccine versus placebo. These receptors were obtained from a person aged 18 to 65 who received the Ad26.COV2.S COVID-19 vaccine or a placebo. Both conserved end residues are part of each CDR3. Each record gives: clone size, D gene, J gene, V gene, CDR3 protein, CDR3 DNA. The D gene is left open where the match is weak. Clone sizes are given selectively: once, few, many, or a class where the clone is expanded.

. TRBD2 TRBJ2-1 TRBV29-1 CSVEQLAGTYNEQFF TGCAGCGTTGAACAACTAGCGGGAACCTACAATGAGCAGTTCTTC
. TRBD2 TRBJ2-5 TRBV7-6 CASSLARAAGETQYF TGTGCCAGCAGCTTAGCGCGGGCAGCGGGGGAGACCCAGTACTTC
. . TRBJ2-3 TRBV28 CASSAGQSDTQYF TGTGCCAGCAGTGCCGGACAGTCCGATACGCAGTATTTT
. . TRBJ1-3 TRBV2 CASSDGGAGGNTIYF TGTGCCAGCAGTGACGGGGGGGCAGGAGGAAACACCATATATTTT
. . TRBJ2-7 TRBV2 CASSVGGGVGEQYF TGTGCCAGCAGTGTAGGAGGAGGGGTGGGCGAGCAGTACTTC
. TRBD1 TRBJ2-7 TRBV18 CASSPGQRQNEQYF TGTGCCAGCTCACCGGGACAGCGACAGAATGAGCAGTACTTC
. . TRBJ2-5 TRBV28 CASSLTDTQETQYF TGTGCCAGCAGTTTGACAGACACCCAAGAGACCCAGTACTTC
. . TRBJ1-5 TRBV30 CAWSSGGNQPQHF TGTGCCTGGAGTTCGGGCGGGAATCAGCCCCAGCATTTT
. TRBD2 TRBJ2-1 TRBV7-6 CASSPRTSGIFEQFF TGTGCCAGCAGCCCTCGGACTAGCGGGATTTTTGAGCAGTTCTTC
. . TRBJ2-7 TRBV18 CASSPGAQGFEQYF TGTGCCAGCTCACCAGGGGCCCAGGGTTTCGAGCAGTACTTC
few . TRBJ2-2 TRBV7-2 CASSLGGRGFTGELFF TGTGCCAGCAGCTTAGGGGGTCGCGGGTTCACCGGGGAGCTGTTTTTT
. . TRBJ1-4 TRBV7-2 CASRRVGTSNEKLFF TGTGCCAGCAGACGGGTTGGGACCTCTAATGAAAAACTGTTTTTT
. . TRBJ1-5 TRBV2 CASSVRPGDQPQHF TGTGCCAGCAGTGTTCGACCAGGGGATCAGCCCCAGCATTTT
. . TRBJ1-2 TRBV4-3 CASSRDSNYGYTF TGCGCCAGCAGCCGAGACTCTAACTATGGCTACACCTTC
. . TRBJ1-2 TRBV28 CASSFGGPGYGYTF TGTGCCAGCAGTTTCGGGGGGCCAGGGTATGGCTACACCTTC
. TRBD2 TRBJ2-7 TRBV11-1 CASSLVSGSGYEQYF TGTGCCAGCAGCTTAGTTAGCGGGAGTGGCTACGAGCAGTACTTC
. . TRBJ2-7 TRBV4-1 CASSQDPGTYSYEQYF TGCGCCAGCAGCCAAGATCCCGGGACATACTCCTACGAGCAGTACTTC
once . TRBJ2-6 TRBV18 CASSLGWSFGANVLTF TGTGCCAGCTCACTTGGGTGGTCTTTTGGGGCCAACGTCCTGACTTTC
. . TRBJ2-7 TRBV3-1/TRBV3-2 CASSPQLEWTYEQYF TGTGCCAGCAGCCCCCAACTTGAGTGGACCTACGAGCAGTACTTC
. . TRBJ2-7 TRBV23-1 CASSHQGPSIKRTYEQYF TGCGCCAGCAGTCACCAAGGCCCCTCGATCAAACGGACCTACGAGCAGTACTTC
. . TRBJ1-5 TRBV12-3/TRBV12-4 CASAGRGNQPQHF TGTGCCAGCGCGGGTCGAGGCAATCAGCCCCAGCATTTT
. . TRBJ1-2 TRBV9 CASSVDGSPLTYGYTF TGTGCCAGCAGCGTAGATGGCAGCCCCCTAACCTATGGCTACACCTTC
few TRBD1 TRBJ1-3 TRBV5-1 CASSSGGPSGNTIYF TGCGCCAGCAGCTCAGGGGGCCCCTCTGGAAACACCATATATTTT
. . TRBJ1-6 TRBV3-1/TRBV3-2 CASSLPKSPLHF TGTGCCAGCAGCCTTCCAAAATCACCCCTCCACTTT
few . TRBJ1-5 TRBV18 CASSPYNQPQHF TGTGCCAGCTCACCATACAATCAGCCCCAGCATTTT
. TRBD2 TRBJ2-3 TRBV27 CASSPSGGASTDTQYF TGTGCCAGCAGTCCTAGCGGGGGAGCTAGCACAGATACGCAGTATTTT
. . TRBJ1-1 TRBV29-1 CSGTRMNTEAFF TGCAGTGGAACCCGTATGAACACTGAAGCTTTCTTT
. . TRBJ1-1 TRBV10-3 CAISESAGLNTEAFF TGTGCCATCAGTGAGTCGGCAGGGCTGAACACTGAAGCTTTCTTT
many TRBD1 TRBJ1-4 TRBV27 CASSVAGTGGRLGNEKLFF TGTGCCAGCAGTGTGGCCGGGACAGGAGGCCGACTGGGTAATGAAAAACTGTTTTTT
. . TRBJ1-2 TRBV3-1/TRBV3-2 CASSQNGRRRPYGYTF TGTGCCAGCAGCCAGAATGGGAGACGGAGGCCCTATGGCTACACCTTC
. TRBD1 TRBJ2-4 TRBV19 CASSSQTGVLAKNIQYF TGTGCCAGTAGTTCCCAGACAGGGGTACTAGCCAAAAACATTCAGTACTTC
. . TRBJ1-1 TRBV6-2/TRBV6-3 CASSYWIGNTEAFF TGTGCCAGCAGTTACTGGATCGGGAACACTGAAGCTTTCTTT
. . TRBJ1-1 TRBV27 CASKGQGYTEAFF TGTGCCAGCAAAGGCCAGGGCTACACTGAAGCTTTCTTT
. . TRBJ2-7 TRBV7-9 CASSLSGSSYEQYF TGTGCCAGCAGCTTATCTGGCAGCTCCTACGAGCAGTACTTC
. . TRBJ2-1 TRBV3-1/TRBV3-2 CASSQTPLVTSYNEQFF TGTGCCAGCAGCCAAACCCCCCTTGTGACCTCCTACAATGAGCAGTTCTTC
. TRBD2 TRBJ2-5 TRBV28 CASSRRGSPTETQYF TGTGCCAGCAGCCGGCGGGGGAGTCCCACGGAGACCCAGTACTTC
. TRBD1 TRBJ1-4 TRBV29-1 CSVTQGTNEKLFF TGCAGCGTAACACAGGGGACTAATGAAAAACTGTTTTTT
. . TRBJ1-1 TRBV25-1 CASSSGGKAFF TGTGCCAGCAGTAGTGGAGGAAAAGCTTTCTTT
. TRBD1 TRBJ1-4 TRBV6-5 CASRLMTGGKEKLFF TGTGCCAGCAGGTTGATGACAGGGGGGAAGGAAAAACTGTTTTTT
. . TRBJ1-2 TRBV7-2 CASSLASATNYGYTF TGTGCCAGCAGCTTAGCGTCAGCGACTAACTATGGCTACACCTTC
. . TRBJ1-2 TRBV28 CASSLMGARFGYTF TGTGCCAGCAGTTTAATGGGGGCTCGGTTTGGCTACACCTTC
. . TRBJ1-3 TRBV9 CASSPSGHGNTIYF TGTGCCAGCAGCCCCTCAGGTCATGGAAACACCATATATTTT
. . TRBJ2-7 TRBV7-2 CASSLAGPYEQYF TGTGCCAGCTCACTCGCGGGACCCTACGAGCAGTACTTC
. TRBD1 TRBJ1-2 TRBV11-2 CASSSPRDRGFYGYTF TGTGCCAGCAGCTCCCCCCGGGACAGGGGATTCTATGGCTACACCTTC
. TRBD1 TRBJ1-1 TRBV6-5 CASSYDRVDTEAFF TGTGCCAGCAGTTACGACAGGGTGGACACTGAAGCTTTCTTT